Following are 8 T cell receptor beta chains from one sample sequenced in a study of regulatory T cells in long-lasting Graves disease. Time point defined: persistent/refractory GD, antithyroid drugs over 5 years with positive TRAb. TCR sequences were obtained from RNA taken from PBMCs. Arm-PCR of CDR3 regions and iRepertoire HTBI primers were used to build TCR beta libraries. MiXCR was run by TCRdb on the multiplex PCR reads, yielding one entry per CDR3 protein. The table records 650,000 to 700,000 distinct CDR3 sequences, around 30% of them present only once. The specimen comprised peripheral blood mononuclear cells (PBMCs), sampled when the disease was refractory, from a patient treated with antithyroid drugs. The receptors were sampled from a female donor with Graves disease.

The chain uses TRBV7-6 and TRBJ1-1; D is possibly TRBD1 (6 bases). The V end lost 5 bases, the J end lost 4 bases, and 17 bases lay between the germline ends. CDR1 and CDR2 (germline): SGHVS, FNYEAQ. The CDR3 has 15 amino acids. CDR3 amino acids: CASSLGGGRITEAFF. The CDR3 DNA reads TGTGCCAGCAGCCTAGGCGGGGGGCGAATCACTGAAGCTTTCTTT.

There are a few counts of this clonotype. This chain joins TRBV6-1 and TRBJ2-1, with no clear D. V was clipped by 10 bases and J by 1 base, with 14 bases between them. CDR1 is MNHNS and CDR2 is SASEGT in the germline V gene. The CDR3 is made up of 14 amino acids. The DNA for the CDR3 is TGTGCCACCAGAAGCCCCGAATCCTACAATGAGCAGTTCTTC. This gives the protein CATRSPESYNEQFF.

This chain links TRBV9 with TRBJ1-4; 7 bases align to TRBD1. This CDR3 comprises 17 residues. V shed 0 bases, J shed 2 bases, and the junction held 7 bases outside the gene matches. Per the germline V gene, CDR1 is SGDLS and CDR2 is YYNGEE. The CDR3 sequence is CASSVGKGGFTNEKLFF. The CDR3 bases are TGTGCCAGCAGCGTAGGAAAAGGGGGCTTCACTAATGAAAAACTGTTTTTT.

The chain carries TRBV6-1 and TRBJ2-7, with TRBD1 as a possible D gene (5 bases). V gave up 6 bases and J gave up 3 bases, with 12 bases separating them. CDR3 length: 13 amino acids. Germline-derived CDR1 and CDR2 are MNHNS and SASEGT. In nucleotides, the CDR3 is TGTGCCAGCAGCAACTGGGGCAACTACGAGCAGTACTTC. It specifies CASSNWGNYEQYF.

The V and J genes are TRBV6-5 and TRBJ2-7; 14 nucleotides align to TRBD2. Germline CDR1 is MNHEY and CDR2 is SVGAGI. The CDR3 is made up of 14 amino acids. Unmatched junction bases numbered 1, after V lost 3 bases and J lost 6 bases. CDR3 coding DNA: TGTGCCAGCAGTTATGGACTAGCGGGAGGCGAGCAGTACTTC. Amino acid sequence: CASSYGLAGGEQYF.

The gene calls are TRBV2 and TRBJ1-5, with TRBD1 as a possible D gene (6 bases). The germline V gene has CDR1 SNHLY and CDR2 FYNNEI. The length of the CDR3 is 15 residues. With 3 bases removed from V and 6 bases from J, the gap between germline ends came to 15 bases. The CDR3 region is CASSEEQGGGQPQHF. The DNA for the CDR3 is TGTGCCAGCAGTGAGGAACAGGGAGGAGGTCAGCCCCAGCATTTT.

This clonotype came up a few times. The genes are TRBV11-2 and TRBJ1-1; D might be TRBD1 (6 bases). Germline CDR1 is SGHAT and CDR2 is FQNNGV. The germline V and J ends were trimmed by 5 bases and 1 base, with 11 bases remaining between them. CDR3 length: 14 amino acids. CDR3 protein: CASSHGTPNTEAFF. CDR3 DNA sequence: TGTGCCAGCAGCCACGGGACACCGAACACTGAAGCTTTCTTT.

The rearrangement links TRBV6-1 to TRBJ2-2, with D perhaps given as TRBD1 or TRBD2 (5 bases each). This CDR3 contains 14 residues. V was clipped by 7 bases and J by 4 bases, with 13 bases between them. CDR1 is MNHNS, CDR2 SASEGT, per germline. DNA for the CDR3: TGTGCCAGCAAAGAGGGGACCACCACCGGGGAGCTGTTTTTT. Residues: CASKEGTTTGELFF.